The entry that follows covers one T cell receptor (beta chain) sequence. There are 15 residues in the CDR3. The V end was cut by 0 bases, the J end by 4 bases, with 11 bases between. The germline V gene has CDR1 SGHTS and CDR2 YDEGEE. Time point given: newly diagnosed GD, antithyroid drugs for less than 3 months. Researchers made the TCR library from RNA that was extracted from PBMCs. The source of the sample is a study of regulatory T cells in long-lasting Graves disease. The TCR beta library used iRepertoire HTBI primers with Arm-PCR amplification of CDR3. TCRdb passed the multiplex PCR reads through MiXCR, listing each CDR3 protein once. Among 360,000 or so distinct CDR3 sequences listed, roughly 17% were seen once. These same data were also listed under a study on T cells in Graves' hyperthyroidism and ophthalmopathy.

This TCR was sampled from a woman between 18 and 29 years old with Graves disease. Here the sequenced sample was peripheral blood mononuclear cells (PBMCs), taken at new diagnosis, from a patient treated with antithyroid drugs. The V call is TRBV5-8, the J call TRBJ2-4, with a tentative D call TRBD1 (5 bases). The CDR3 loop is CASSLVDIKKNIQYF. CDR3 nucleotides: TGTGCCAGCAGCTTGGTGGACATCAAAAAAAACATTCAGTACTTC. The full variable domain, rest sourced from reference TRBV5-8 and TRBJ2-4, is EAGVTQSPTHLIKTRGQQATLRCSPISGHTSVYWYQQALGLGLQFLLWYDEGEERNRGNFPPRFSGRQFPNYSSELNVNALELEDSALYLCASSLVDIKKNIQYFGAGTRLSVL.